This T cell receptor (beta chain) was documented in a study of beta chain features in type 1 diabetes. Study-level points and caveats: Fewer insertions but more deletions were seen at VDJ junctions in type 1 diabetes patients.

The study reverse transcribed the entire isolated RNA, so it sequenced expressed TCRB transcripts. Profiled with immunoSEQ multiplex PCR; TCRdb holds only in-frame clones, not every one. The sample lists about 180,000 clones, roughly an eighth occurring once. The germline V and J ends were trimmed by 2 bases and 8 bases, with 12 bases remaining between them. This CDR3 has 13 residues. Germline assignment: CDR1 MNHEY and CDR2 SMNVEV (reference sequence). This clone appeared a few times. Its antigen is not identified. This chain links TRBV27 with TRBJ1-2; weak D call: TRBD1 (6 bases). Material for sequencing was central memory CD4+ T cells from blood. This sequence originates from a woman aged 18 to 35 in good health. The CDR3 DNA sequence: TGTGCCAGCAGTTTAAAACAGGGAAACGGCTACACCTTC. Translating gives CASSLKQGNGYTF.